The present TCR beta chain was sequenced within a study of CD8 T cells in ankylosing spondylitis (dated by TCRdb to between 2016 and 2019). The study in broad terms: The study set out to find disease-linked TCR variants by profiling T cell receptor beta repertoires in ankylosing spondylitis patients and healthy donors. Peripheral blood samples were taken, and synovial fluid was additionally collected from ankylosing spondylitis patients. In total, the full study cohort was made up of some 110 healthy donors and about two dozen ankylosing spondylitis patients. What the research found in general, with its limitations: In peripheral blood, the disease-linked clones were found at relatively low frequencies and had a CD8+ phenotype. Some motif variants were previously reported in synovial fluid and blood of reactive arthritis patients, suggesting common disease-initiation mechanisms. The disease-linked clones were reported to be significantly enriched in matched synovial fluid samples from ankylosing spondylitis patients. A TCR beta motif made up of roughly eight highly homologous amino acid variants appeared to be characteristic of blood from ankylosing spondylitis patients.

The CDR3, cysteine through phenylalanine, is 14 amino acids long. Just CDR3 DNA is preserved here, 42 bases in frame from base 1. The germline V gene sets CDR1 to SGHRS and CDR2 to YFSETQ. The germline V end is reduced by 0 bases and the J end by 4 bases; junction bases left unmatched: 3. To note about this clonotype: Its antigen is not yet known. No qualities accompany the bases; no much larger clone lies one base away.

The sample was run on an Illumina HiSeq 2500. Quantitative 5'-RACE with molecular barcodes was used to prepare TCR beta libraries. In the source study's methods: A new computational method, built on a probabilistic model of VDJ rearrangement, was used to identify disease-linked TCR variants. TCRdb's own reprocessing of the public reads used fastp at Q25 and MiXCR and kept productive beta chains. Under each unique CDR3 protein, matching rows form one entry showing the most common genes and DNA. The V and J calls, along with clone size, are taken from TCRdb and not from the paper's own processing. This sample has about 450,000 distinct CDR3 sequences in its table, and about 25% of those were observed once. 0.89% of the sample is taken by the ten largest.

The clonotype originates from a male donor with ankylosing spondylitis. The chain uses TRBV5-1 and TRBJ1-2; 7 middle bases align to TRBD1. What was sequenced was blood, either unsorted or a sorted T cell fraction (not recorded which). The CDR3 protein is CASSLAQGGYGYTF. The nucleotide sequence is TGCGCCAGCAGCTTGGCTCAGGGGGGCTATGGCTACACCTTC.